The 19 T cell receptor beta chains listed next were all sequenced from one sample in a study of blood T cell repertoires in COVID-19. Libraries were prepared by immunoSEQ multiplex PCR; TCRdb keeps only in-frame clonotypes and omits some of them. Found here are around 250,000 clones, 85% to 90% of them singletons; the top ten hold about 7.6%. Sequencing used peripheral blood. The receptors were sampled from a woman between 65 and 79 years old with active or convalescent COVID-19.

V usage is TRBV19 and J usage is TRBJ1-5; no clear D gene. There are 18 residues in the CDR3. The V gene's germline CDR1 is LNHDA and CDR2 SQIVND (reference sequence). Trimming cost V 4 bases and J 1 base, with 20 bases left between them. Here the CDR3 DNA reads TGTGCCAGTAGTAAGGCGGATACCATGAGTATCAGCAATCAGCCCCAGCATTTT. Protein product: CASSKADTMSISNQPQHF.

This clone was seen more than once but under ten times. This CDR3 reads CASSAGRGTGELFF. The CDR3 DNA sequence: TGTGCCAGCAGTGCCGGAAGGGGCACCGGGGAGCTGTTTTTT. The rearrangement joins TRBV2 to TRBJ2-2, with D maybe TRBD1 (5 bases). The V gene lost 4 bases and the J gene lost 4 bases, with 10 bases spanning the gap. This CDR3 comprises 14 residues. The germline CDR1 and CDR2 sequences are SNHLY and FYNNEI. The full variable domain, its missing parts supplied by reference TRBV2 and TRBJ2-2, is EPEVTQTPSHQVTQMGQEVILRCVPISNHLYFYWYRQILGQKVEFLVSFYNNEISEKSEIFDDQFSVERPDGSNFTLKIRSTKLEDSAMYFCASSAGRGTGELFFGEGSRLTVL.

The rearrangement joins TRBV28 to TRBJ2-7; tentatively, D is TRBD1 (6 bases). This CDR3 comprises 14 residues. V was shortened by 4 bases and J by 6 bases, with 16 bases between the two germline ends. In germline, CDR1 is MDHEN, CDR2 SYDVKM. CDR3 sequence: CASSSTGYGGEQYF. The CDR3 nucleotides are TGTGCCAGCAGTTCCACAGGGTATGGCGGCGAGCAGTACTTC.

V gene TRBV6-5 combines with J gene TRBJ1-5, with D perhaps matching TRBD1 (6 bases). Germline CDR1 is MNHEY and CDR2 is SVGAGI. The CDR3 has 15 amino acids. The germline V and J ends were trimmed by 0 bases and 2 bases, with 8 bases remaining between them. DNA for the CDR3: TGTGCCAGCAGTTACTCGGCAGGGGGCAATCAGCCCCAGCATTTT. Its protein product is CASSYSAGGNQPQHF.

The gene calls are TRBV5-1 and TRBJ1-3; D is unresolved. Germline loops: CDR1 SGHRS, CDR2 YFSETQ. The V and J ends lost 0 bases and 0 bases respectively, with 7 bases between them. The CDR3 covers 15 residues. DNA of the CDR3: TGCGCCAGCAGCTTGGCTTCCAGCTCTGGAAACACCATATATTTT. Protein: CASSLASSSGNTIYF.

J is TRBJ2-3 and V is TRBV6-1; the match to TRBD1 covers 8 bases. Germline CDR1 is MNHNS and CDR2 is SASEGT. After removal of 2 bases from V and 4 bases from J, the junction contained 2 bases not matched to a gene. The length of the CDR3 is 14 residues. Here the CDR3 reads CASSETGQADTQYF. In DNA, the CDR3 is TGTGCCAGCAGTGAAACGGGACAGGCAGATACGCAGTATTTT.

The gene calls are TRBV6-5 and TRBJ1-5; D is undetermined. In germline, CDR1 is MNHEY, CDR2 SVGAGI. Deletions cut 6 bases from V and 6 bases from J, with 12 bases between. The CDR3 is 13 amino acids. CDR3 in amino acids: CASSPTSFQPQHF. The CDR3 coding sequence is TGTGCCAGCAGCCCGACTTCCTTTCAGCCCCAGCATTTT.

V is TRBV5-1 and J is TRBJ1-1; TRBD1 is a possible D gene (6 bases). The germline CDR1 and CDR2 sequences are SGHRS and YFSETQ. This CDR3 has 17 residues. V was pared by 0 bases and J by 0 bases, with 15 bases between. This CDR3 reads CASSLEGRGLMNTEAFF. In nucleotides, the CDR3 is TGCGCCAGCAGCTTGGAAGGCAGGGGTTTAATGAACACTGAAGCTTTCTTT.

This chain's CDR3 is CATSQRSLPPSNEQFF. In nucleotides, the CDR3 is TGTGCCACCAGTCAGAGGAGTCTCCCCCCCTCCAATGAGCAGTTCTTC. The chain uses TRBV15 and TRBJ2-1, with D hard to call. Germline V gene data show CDR1 as LNHNV and CDR2 as YYDKDF (reference sequence). This CDR3 is built from 16 residues. Between the trimmed V and J ends, which lost 6 bases and 6 bases, there was a span of 21 bases.

The chain joins TRBV27 to TRBJ1-5; D gene uncertain. CDR1 is MNHEY, CDR2 SMNVEV, per germline (reference sequence). This CDR3 has 13 amino acids. Trimming took 10 bases from V and 0 from J, leaving 10 bases between them. The CDR3 spells CATQAYSNQPQHF. Here the CDR3 DNA reads TGTGCCACCCAGGCGTATAGCAATCAGCCCCAGCATTTT.

The rearrangement links TRBV5-4 to TRBJ2-5, with 9 nucleotides matching TRBD1. This CDR3 contains 13 residues. Germline values: CDR1 SGHNT, CDR2 YYREEE (reference sequence). V lost 5 bases and J lost 4; bases outside the gene matches: 3. CDR3 DNA: TGTGCCAGCAGTTCACAGGGGGCAGAGACCCAGTACTTC. Protein: CASSSQGAETQYF.

This clone was seen only once. The chain joins TRBV10-1 to TRBJ2-2, with 8 nucleotides matching TRBD2. The CDR3 loop spans 16 amino acids. Unmatched junction bases numbered 14, after V lost 8 bases and J lost 6 bases. Germline CDR1 reads WNHNN; CDR2 reads SYGVQD (reference sequence). CDR3 DNA sequence: TGCGCCAGCGGAACGAGCGGGAGAGTGGTCCCCGGGGAGCTGTTTTTT. Translated, it gives CASGTSGRVVPGELFF.

J is TRBJ1-1 and V is TRBV29-1, with TRBD1 matching over 7 bases. CDR3 length equals 14 residues. Trimming at V came to 6 bases and at J to 1 base, leaving 8 bases not matched to a gene. CDR1 and CDR2 from the germline V gene are SQVTM and ANQGSEA. Here the CDR3 reads CSVSRGMANTEAFF. CDR3 DNA: TGCAGCGTCTCCAGGGGGATGGCGAACACTGAAGCTTTCTTT.

The chain uses TRBV9 and TRBJ2-6; D possibly corresponds to TRBD1 (6 bases). V was clipped by 4 bases and J by 0 bases, with 17 bases between them. The CDR3 spans 18 residues. Germline V gene lookup returns CDR1 SGDLS and CDR2 YYNGEE. CDR3 loop: CASSLTGQLLSGANVLTF. As DNA, the CDR3 is TGTGCCAGCAGCCTCACAGGACAGCTTCTCTCTGGGGCCAACGTCCTGACTTTC.

The chain has TRBV7-8 and TRBJ2-5, with TRBD2 as a possible D gene (5 bases). The germline V gene has CDR1 SGHVS and CDR2 FQNEAQ. The V and J ends lost 0 bases and 7 bases respectively, with 12 bases between them. The CDR3 runs to 14 residues. The CDR3 spells CASSLAGSDGTQYF. In DNA, the CDR3 is TGTGCCAGCAGCTTAGCAGGGAGTGACGGGACCCAGTACTTC.

The V gene is TRBV29-1, the J gene TRBJ1-2; 9 positions match TRBD1. J gave up 14 bases and V 6 bases, and 1 base lay outside the gene matches. There are 8 residues in the CDR3. Germline V gene sequence: CDR1 SQVTM, CDR2 ANQGSEA. Here the CDR3 reads CSVDRGTF. The CDR3 DNA reads as TGCAGCGTGGACAGGGGTACCTTC.

This chain uses TRBV7-9 with TRBJ1-2; D is possibly TRBD1 (5 bases). V was shortened by 6 bases and J by 7 bases, with 12 bases between the two germline ends. CDR1 and CDR2 (germline): SEHNR, FQNEAQ (reference sequence). The CDR3 is made up of 12 amino acids. The CDR3 DNA follows: TGTGCCAGCAGTACTGGGGACTTTGGCTACACCTTC. It is translated as CASSTGDFGYTF.

The rearrangement links TRBV2 to TRBJ1-1; the match to TRBD1 covers 9 bases. This CDR3 has 15 amino acids. Germline lookup yields CDR1 SNHLY and CDR2 FYNNEI. V was clipped by 5 bases and J by 7 bases; unmatched bases: 11. Written as DNA, the CDR3 is TGTGCCAGCAGTAGCCGGGACAGGGTTCGTGGTGAAGCTTTCTTT. Its protein product is CASSSRDRVRGEAFF.

J is TRBJ1-2 and V is TRBV6-1; D is perhaps TRBD1 (5 bases). In germline, CDR1 is MNHNS, CDR2 SASEGT. The CDR3 runs to 12 residues. V lost 2 bases to trimming and J lost 8 bases, with 9 bases between them. The CDR3 coding sequence is TGTGCCAGCAGTGAACAGGGATTCGGCTACACCTTC. It is translated as CASSEQGFGYTF.